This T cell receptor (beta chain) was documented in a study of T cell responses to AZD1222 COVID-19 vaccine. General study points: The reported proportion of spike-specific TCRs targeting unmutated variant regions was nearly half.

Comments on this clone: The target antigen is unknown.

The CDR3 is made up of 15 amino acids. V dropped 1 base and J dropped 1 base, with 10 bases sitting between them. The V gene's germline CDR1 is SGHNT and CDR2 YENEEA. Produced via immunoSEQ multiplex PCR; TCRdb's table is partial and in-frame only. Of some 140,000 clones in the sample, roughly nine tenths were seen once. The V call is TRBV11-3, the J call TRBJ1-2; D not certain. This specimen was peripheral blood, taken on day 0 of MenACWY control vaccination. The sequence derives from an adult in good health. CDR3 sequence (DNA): TGTGCCAGCAGCTTAGCATCGGGCAGTAACTATGGCTACACCTTC. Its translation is CASSLASGSNYGYTF.